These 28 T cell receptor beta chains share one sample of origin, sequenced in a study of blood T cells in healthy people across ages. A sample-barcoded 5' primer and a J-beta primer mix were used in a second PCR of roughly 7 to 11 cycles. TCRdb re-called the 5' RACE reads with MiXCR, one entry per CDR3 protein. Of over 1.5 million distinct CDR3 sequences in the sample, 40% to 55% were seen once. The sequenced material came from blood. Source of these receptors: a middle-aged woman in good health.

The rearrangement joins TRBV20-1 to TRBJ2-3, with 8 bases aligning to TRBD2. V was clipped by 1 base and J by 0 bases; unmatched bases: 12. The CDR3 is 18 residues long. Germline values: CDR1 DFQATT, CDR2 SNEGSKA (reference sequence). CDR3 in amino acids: CSARGVGAGGASTDTQYF. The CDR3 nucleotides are TGCAGTGCTAGAGGGGTGGGTGCGGGGGGTGCTAGCACAGATACGCAGTATTTT.

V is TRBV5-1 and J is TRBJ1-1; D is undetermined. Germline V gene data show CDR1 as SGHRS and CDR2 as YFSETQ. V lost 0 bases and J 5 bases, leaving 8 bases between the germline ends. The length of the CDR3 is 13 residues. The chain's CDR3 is CASSLAGETEAFF. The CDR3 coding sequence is TGCGCCAGCAGCTTGGCCGGTGAAACTGAAGCTTTCTTT.

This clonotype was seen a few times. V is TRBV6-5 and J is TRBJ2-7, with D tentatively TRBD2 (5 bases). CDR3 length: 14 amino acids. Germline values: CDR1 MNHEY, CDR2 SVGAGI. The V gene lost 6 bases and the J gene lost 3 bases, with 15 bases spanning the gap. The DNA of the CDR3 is TGTGCCAGCAGCCCTAGGCGGGCTGACTACGAGCAGTACTTC. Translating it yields CASSPRRADYEQYF.

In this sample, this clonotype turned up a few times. CDR3 in amino acids: CASSPPTGAVRHEQYF. Written as DNA, the CDR3 is TGTGCCAGCAGCCCGCCCACGGGGGCCGTTAGACACGAGCAGTACTTC. The chain is built from TRBV6-2 or TRBV6-3 and TRBJ2-7; TRBD1 or TRBD2 may be the D gene (6 bases each). The CDR3 extends over 16 amino acids. Trimming pared 6 bases from V and 5 bases from J, leaving 23 bases between. Germline lookup yields CDR1 MNHEY and CDR2 SVGEGT.

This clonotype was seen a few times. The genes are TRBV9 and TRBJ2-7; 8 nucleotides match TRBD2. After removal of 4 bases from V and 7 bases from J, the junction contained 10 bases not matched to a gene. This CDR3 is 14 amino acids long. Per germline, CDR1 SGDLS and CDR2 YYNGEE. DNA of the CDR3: TGTGCCAGCAGCTGGGGATCGGGGGGGAATGAGCAGTACTTC. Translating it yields CASSWGSGGNEQYF.

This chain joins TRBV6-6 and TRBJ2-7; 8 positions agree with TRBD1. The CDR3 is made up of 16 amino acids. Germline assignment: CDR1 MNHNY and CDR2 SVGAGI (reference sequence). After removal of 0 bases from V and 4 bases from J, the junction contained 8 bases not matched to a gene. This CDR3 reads CASSYSGQGKGYEQYF. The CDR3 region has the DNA TGTGCCAGCAGTTACTCCGGACAGGGTAAGGGGTACGAGCAGTACTTC.

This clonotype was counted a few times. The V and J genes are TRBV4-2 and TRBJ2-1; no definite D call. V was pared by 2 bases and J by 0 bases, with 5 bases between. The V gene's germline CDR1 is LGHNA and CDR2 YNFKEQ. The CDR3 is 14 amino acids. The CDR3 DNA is TGTGCCAGCAGCCAAATTGACTCCTACAATGAGCAGTTCTTC. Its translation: CASSQIDSYNEQFF.

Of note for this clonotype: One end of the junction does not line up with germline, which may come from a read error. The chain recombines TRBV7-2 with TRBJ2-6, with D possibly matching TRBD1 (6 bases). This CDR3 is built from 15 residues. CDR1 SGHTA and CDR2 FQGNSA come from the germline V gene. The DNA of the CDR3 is TGTGCCAGCAGCAACAGGGCGGATGGGGCCAACATCCTGACTTTC. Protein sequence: CASSNRADGANILTF.

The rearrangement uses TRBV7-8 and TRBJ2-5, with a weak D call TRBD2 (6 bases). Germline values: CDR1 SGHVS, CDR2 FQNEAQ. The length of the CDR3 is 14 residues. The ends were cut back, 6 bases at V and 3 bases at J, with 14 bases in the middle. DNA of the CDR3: TGTGCCAGCAGTCGAGCCGGGACTGAAGAGACCCAGTACTTC. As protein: CASSRAGTEETQYF. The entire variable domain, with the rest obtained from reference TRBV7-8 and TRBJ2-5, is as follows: GAGVSQSPRYKVAKRGQDVALRCDPISGHVSLFWYQQALGQGPEFLTYFQNEAQLDKSGLPSDRFFAERPEGSVSTLKIQRTQQEDSAVYLCASSRAGTEETQYFGPGTRLLVL.

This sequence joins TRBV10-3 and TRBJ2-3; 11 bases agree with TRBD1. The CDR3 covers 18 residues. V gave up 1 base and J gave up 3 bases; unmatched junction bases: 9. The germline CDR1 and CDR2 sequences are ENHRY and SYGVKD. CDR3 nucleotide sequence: TGTGCCATCAGTGAGTTTGGAGGACAGGGGGCAAGAACAGATACGCAGTATTTT. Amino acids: CAISEFGGQGARTDTQYF.

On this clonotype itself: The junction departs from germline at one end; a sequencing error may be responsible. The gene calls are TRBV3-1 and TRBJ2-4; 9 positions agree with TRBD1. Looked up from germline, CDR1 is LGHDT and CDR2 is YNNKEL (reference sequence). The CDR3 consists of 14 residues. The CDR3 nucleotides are TGTGCCAGCAGAACGACAGGGGGAGGGAACAGTCAGTACTTC. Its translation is CASRTTGGGNSQYF. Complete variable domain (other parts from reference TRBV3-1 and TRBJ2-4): DTAVSQTPKYLVTQMGNDKSIKCEQNLGHDTMYWYKQDSKKFLKIMFSYNNKELIINETVPNRFSPKSPDKAHLNLHINSLELGDSAVYFCASRTTGGGNSQYFGAGTRLSVL.

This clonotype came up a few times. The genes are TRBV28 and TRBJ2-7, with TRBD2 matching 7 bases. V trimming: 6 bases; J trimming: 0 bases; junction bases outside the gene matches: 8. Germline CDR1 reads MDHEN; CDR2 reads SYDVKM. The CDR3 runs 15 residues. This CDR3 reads CASRSPREGSYEQYF. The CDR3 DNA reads TGTGCCAGCAGGAGCCCCAGGGAGGGCTCCTACGAGCAGTACTTC. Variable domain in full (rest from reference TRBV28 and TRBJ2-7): DVKVTQSSRYLVKRTGEKVFLECVQDMDHENMFWYRQDPGLGLRLIYFSYDVKMKEKGDIPEGYSVSREKKERFSLILESASTNQTSMYLCASRSPREGSYEQYFGPGTRLTVT.

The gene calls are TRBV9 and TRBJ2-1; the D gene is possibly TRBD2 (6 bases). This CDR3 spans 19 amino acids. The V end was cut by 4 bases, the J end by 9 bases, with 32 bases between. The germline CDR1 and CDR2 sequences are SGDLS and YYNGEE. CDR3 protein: CASSTEDGWGELEGIEQFF. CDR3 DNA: TGTGCCAGCAGCACCGAGGATGGTTGGGGGGAACTAGAGGGCATTGAGCAGTTCTTC.

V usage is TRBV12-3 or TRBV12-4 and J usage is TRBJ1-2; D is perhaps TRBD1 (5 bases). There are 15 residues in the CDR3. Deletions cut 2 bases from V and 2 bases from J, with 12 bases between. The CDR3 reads CASSLLSGTNYGYTF. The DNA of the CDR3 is TGTGCCAGCAGTTTATTATCGGGGACCAACTATGGCTACACCTTC.

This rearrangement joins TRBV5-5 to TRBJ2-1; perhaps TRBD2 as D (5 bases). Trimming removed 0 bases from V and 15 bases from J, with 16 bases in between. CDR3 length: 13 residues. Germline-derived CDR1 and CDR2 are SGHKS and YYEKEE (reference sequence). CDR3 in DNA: TGTGCCAGCAGCTTGGTCCCCTACAATGAGGGGTTCTTC. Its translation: CASSLVPYNEGFF. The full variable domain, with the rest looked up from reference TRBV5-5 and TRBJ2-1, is DAGVTQSPTHLIKTRGQQVTLRCSPISGHKSVSWYQQVLGQGPQFIFQYYEKEERGRGNFPDRFSARQFPNYSSELNVNALLLGDSALYLCASSLVPYNEGFFGPGTRLTVL.

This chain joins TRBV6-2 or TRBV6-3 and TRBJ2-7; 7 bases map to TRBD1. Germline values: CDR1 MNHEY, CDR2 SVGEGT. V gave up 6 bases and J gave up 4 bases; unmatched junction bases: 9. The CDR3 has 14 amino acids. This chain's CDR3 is CASRPTGKWYEQYF. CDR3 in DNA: TGTGCCAGCAGGCCGACAGGGAAGTGGTACGAGCAGTACTTC.

CDR3: CARPLRQPPYSNQPQHF. The CDR3 DNA reads TGTGCCAGACCCCTTCGACAGCCCCCTTATAGCAATCAGCCCCAGCATTTT. The chain uses TRBV7-6 and TRBJ1-5, with D possibly matching TRBD1 (5 bases). CDR3 length: 17 residues. V was trimmed by 9 bases and J by 0 bases, leaving 21 bases between them. Germline CDR1 reads SGHVS; CDR2 reads FNYEAQ.

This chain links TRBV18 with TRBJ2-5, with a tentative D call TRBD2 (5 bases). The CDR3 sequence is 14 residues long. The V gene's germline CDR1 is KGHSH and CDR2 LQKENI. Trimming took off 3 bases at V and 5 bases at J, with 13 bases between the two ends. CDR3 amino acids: CASSPRRPGETQYF. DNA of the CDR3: TGTGCCAGCTCACCCCGTCGTCCGGGGGAGACCCAGTACTTC.

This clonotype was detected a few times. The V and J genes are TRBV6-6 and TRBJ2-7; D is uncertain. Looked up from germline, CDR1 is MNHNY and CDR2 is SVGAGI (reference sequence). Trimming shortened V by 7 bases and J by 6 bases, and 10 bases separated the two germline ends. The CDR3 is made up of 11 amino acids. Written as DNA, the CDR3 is TGTGCCAGCAAGTCGTTGTTCGAGCAGTACTTC. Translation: CASKSLFEQYF.

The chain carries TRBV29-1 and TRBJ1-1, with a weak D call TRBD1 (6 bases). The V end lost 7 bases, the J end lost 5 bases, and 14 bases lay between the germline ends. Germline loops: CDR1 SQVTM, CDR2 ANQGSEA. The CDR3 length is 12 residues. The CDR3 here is CSADLGQTEAFF. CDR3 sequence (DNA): TGCAGCGCTGACTTAGGACAGACTGAAGCTTTCTTT.

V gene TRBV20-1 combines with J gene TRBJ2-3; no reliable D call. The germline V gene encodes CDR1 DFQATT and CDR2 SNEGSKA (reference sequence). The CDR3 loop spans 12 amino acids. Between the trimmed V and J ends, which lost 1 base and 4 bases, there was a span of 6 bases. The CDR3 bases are TGCAGTGCTAGAGTGGCTGCAGATACGCAGTATTTT. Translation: CSARVAADTQYF.

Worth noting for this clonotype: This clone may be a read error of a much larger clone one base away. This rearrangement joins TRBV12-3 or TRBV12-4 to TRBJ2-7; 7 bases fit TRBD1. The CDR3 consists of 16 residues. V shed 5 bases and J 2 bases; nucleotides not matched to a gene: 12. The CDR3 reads CASSGTAGTQTYEQYF. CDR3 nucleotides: TGTGCCAGCAGTGGGACAGCCGGGACCCAGACCTACGAGCAGTACTTC.

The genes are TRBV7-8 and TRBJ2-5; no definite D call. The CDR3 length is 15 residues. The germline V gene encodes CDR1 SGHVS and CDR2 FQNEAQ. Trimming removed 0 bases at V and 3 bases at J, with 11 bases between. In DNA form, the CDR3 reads TGTGCCAGCAGCTTAGCGTACGTGAGGAAAGAGACCCAGTACTTC. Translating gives CASSLAYVRKETQYF. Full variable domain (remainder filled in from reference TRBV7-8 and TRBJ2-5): GAGVSQSPRYKVAKRGQDVALRCDPISGHVSLFWYQQALGQGPEFLTYFQNEAQLDKSGLPSDRFFAERPEGSVSTLKIQRTQQEDSAVYLCASSLAYVRKETQYFGPGTRLLVL.

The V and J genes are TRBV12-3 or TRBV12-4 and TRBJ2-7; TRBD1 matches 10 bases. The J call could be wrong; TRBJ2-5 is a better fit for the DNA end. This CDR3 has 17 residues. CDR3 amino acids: CASSFGSFGTGEETQYF. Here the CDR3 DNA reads TGTGCCAGCAGTTTCGGTTCGTTCGGGACAGGGGAAGAGACCCAGTACTTC.

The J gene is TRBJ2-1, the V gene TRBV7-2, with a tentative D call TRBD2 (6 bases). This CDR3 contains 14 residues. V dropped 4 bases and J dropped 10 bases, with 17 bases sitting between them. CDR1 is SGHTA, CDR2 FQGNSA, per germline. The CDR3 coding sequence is TGTGCCAGCAGCTACCGCCCTAGCGAGCGGGAGCAGTTCTTC. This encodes CASSYRPSEREQFF.

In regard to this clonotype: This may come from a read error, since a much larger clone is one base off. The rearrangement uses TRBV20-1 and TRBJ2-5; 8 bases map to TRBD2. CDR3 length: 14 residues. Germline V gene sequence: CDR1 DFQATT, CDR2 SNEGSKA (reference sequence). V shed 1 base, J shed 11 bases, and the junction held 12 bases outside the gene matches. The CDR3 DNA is TGCAGTGCTAGAGGACTAGCGTACCTCGGTGAGCAGTACTTC. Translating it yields CSARGLAYLGEQYF.

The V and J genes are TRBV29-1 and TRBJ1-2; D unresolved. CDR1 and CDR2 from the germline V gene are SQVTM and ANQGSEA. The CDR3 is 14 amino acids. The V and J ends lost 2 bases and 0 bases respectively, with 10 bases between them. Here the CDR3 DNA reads TGCAGCGTTGAATTTGCTGGTTCTAACTATGGCTACACCTTC. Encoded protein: CSVEFAGSNYGYTF.

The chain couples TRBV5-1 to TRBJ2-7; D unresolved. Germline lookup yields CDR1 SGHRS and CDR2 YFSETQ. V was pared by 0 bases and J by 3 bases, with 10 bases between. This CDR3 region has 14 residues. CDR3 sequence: CASSLVGFDYEQYF. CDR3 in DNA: TGCGCCAGCAGCTTGGTAGGGTTCGACTACGAGCAGTACTTC. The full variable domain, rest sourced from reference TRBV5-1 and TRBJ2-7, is KAGVTQTPRYLIKTRGQQVTLSCSPISGHRSVSWYQQTPGQGLQFLFEYFSETQRNKGNFPGRFSGRQFSNSRSEMNVSTLELGDSALYLCASSLVGFDYEQYFGPGTRLTVT.